Below are 9 T cell receptor beta chains sequenced from a single sample in a study of identical twins. TCRdb ran MiXCR on the 5' RACE reads and lists one entry per CDR3 protein. This sample has about 340,000 distinct CDR3 sequences, with approximately 13% found just once. The same sample was also used in a study of yellow fever vaccine responses in identical twins.

The sample comprised CD8+ T cells sorted from blood. These receptors were taken from a woman between 18 and 29 years old in good health.

A few counts support this clonotype. The gene calls are TRBV23-1 and TRBJ2-7, with 10 bases aligning to TRBD1. TRBV23-1 is known as an ORF, though its function is uncertain. The CDR3 has 16 residues. V lost 4 bases, J lost 6 bases, and 12 bases stayed unmatched. This CDR3 is CASSPPRQGALGEQYV. The CDR3 DNA sequence: TGCGCCAGCAGTCCCCCCCGACAGGGGGCACTTGGCGAGCAGTACGTC.

This clonotype has ten or more counts. J is TRBJ2-1 and V is TRBV9, with a possible D match to TRBD1 (6 bases). There are 15 residues in the CDR3. The germline V gene has CDR1 SGDLS and CDR2 YYNGEE. The V end was cut by 6 bases, the J end by 6 bases, with 19 bases between. CDR3 bases: TGTGCCAGCACTCCCAGGGGTCACCTCCTCAATGAGCAGTTCTTC. Translating it yields CASTPRGHLLNEQFF.

V gene TRBV20-1 combines with J gene TRBJ1-1, with no clear D. The V gene lost 3 bases and the J gene lost 0 bases, with 14 bases spanning the gap. CDR3 length: 15 residues. Germline V gene data show CDR1 as DFQATT and CDR2 as SNEGSKA (reference sequence). CDR3 loop: CSASFQSRMNTEAFF. CDR3 DNA: TGCAGTGCTAGTTTCCAGAGCAGAATGAACACTGAAGCTTTCTTT.

This chain joins TRBV5-4 and TRBJ2-3, with D perhaps TRBD2 (5 bases). The CDR3 covers 19 residues. Trimming removed 3 bases from V and 0 bases from J, with 23 bases in between. Looked up from germline, CDR1 is SGHNT and CDR2 is YYREEE (reference sequence). CDR3 in DNA: TGTGCCAGCAGCTCAATGGAGGAAGGACCCACCTTTAGCACAGATACGCAGTATTTT. This sequence encodes CASSSMEEGPTFSTDTQYF.

A note on this clonotype: At one end, the junction sequence differs from germline, possibly due to a read error. This rearrangement joins TRBV12-3 or TRBV12-4 to TRBJ1-2; no definite D call. This CDR3 has 17 residues. CDR3 protein: CAISFGNSPEPNYGYTF. CDR3 DNA: TGTGCCATCAGTTTCGGTAACTCTCCAGAACCTAACTATGGCTACACCTTC.

The gene calls are TRBV3-1 and TRBJ2-5; 10 nucleotides match TRBD1. V trimming: 4 bases; J trimming: 5 bases; junction bases outside the gene matches: 10. Per the germline V gene, CDR1 is LGHDT and CDR2 is YNNKEL (reference sequence). The CDR3 sequence is 16 residues long. CDR3 sequence (DNA): TGTGCCAGCAGCCCCCGGACAGGGGGGCTTAGGGAGACCCAGTACTTC. This encodes CASSPRTGGLRETQYF.

Many counts were recorded for this clonotype. The chain links TRBV12-3 or TRBV12-4 to TRBJ1-1; TRBD1 matches at 7 bases. The CDR3 extends over 13 amino acids. Germline trimming cut 6 bases from V and 11 bases from J; bases unmatched to any gene: 12. DNA of the CDR3: TGTGCCAGCAGCAGACAGGGCCCCGGACGCGCTTTCTTT. Translated: CASSRQGPGRAFF.

This clonotype occurred a few times. This chain uses TRBV7-9 with TRBJ2-1, with D possibly being TRBD1 (6 bases). From germline, CDR1 is SEHNR and CDR2 FQNEAQ (reference sequence). V dropped 1 base and J dropped 5 bases, with 15 bases sitting between them. The CDR3 loop spans 16 amino acids. CDR3 protein: CASSLVLRGSDNEQFF. CDR3 in DNA: TGTGCCAGCAGCTTAGTCCTCAGGGGCTCTGACAATGAGCAGTTCTTC.

The chain uses TRBV28 and TRBJ2-5; 10 bases line up with TRBD2. Germline V gives CDR1 MDHEN, CDR2 SYDVKM. Trimming took 10 bases from V and 2 from J; bases not matched to a gene: 16. The CDR3 runs 17 residues. CDR3: CATRVGMLAGVQETQYF. The CDR3 DNA sequence: TGTGCCACCCGGGTCGGCATGCTAGCGGGGGTTCAAGAGACCCAGTACTTC.